This T cell receptor beta chain was identified during a study of CXCR3-negative and CXCR3-positive naive CD8 T cells. Germline CDR1 reads SGHTA; CDR2 reads FQGTGA. The CDR3 loop spans 14 amino acids. The authors made the TRB cDNA libraries by 5' RACE using UMI labels. TCRdb reanalyzed the 5' RACE reads, giving one entry per CDR3 protein sequence and no DNA. The table counts roughly 130,000 distinct CDR3 sequences; roughly 0.59% lies in the top ten. Study findings and constraints: CXCR3 levels fell partly with cryopreservation; most assays relied on fresh PBMCs. Naive CXCR3-positive and CXCR3-negative cells shared TRBV-TRBJ usage; memory cells diverged. Against CXCR3-negative naive cells, CXCR3-positive naive cells showed more hydrophobic TRB CDR3s. Both naive subsets showed comparably high diversity, and memory CD8+ cells showed much lower diversity.

Naive CD8+ T cells showed a CD45RO-CCR7+CD27+CD95- phenotype. Points on this clonotype: Its matching antigen is unknown.

Material for sequencing was naive CXCR3+ CD8+ T cells from blood. Subset defined: CD45RO-CCR7+CD27+CD95- naive CD8+ T cells expressing CXCR3 (TNR3+). The TCR was taken from a human donor in good health. Some clones in this sample may be carry-over from other donors' samples. The rearrangement joins TRBV7-3 to TRBJ1-3. The CDR3: CASSSLTVGNTIYF.